Below, 12 T cell receptor beta chains from the same sample are listed, as sequenced in a study of T cells in narcolepsy. Repertoires were generated with immunoSEQ multiplex PCR, while TCRdb's copy carries only in-frame clones and drops some. The sample yields about 32,000 clones, 60% to 85% seen once. Material: memory (CD45RA-) CD4+ T cells from blood. These receptors originate from a human donor in good health.

V usage is TRBV5-1 and J usage is TRBJ2-5; TRBD2 matches at 12 bases. The last part of the DNA fits TRBJ2-7 better; the J call may be wrong. CDR1 is SGHRS and CDR2 is YFSETQ in the germline V gene. The CDR3 extends over 15 amino acids. In DNA, the CDR3 is TGCGCCAGCAGCCCAAGACTAGCGGGAGTCTACGAGCAGTACTTC. Its protein is CASSPRLAGVYEQYF.

The chain links TRBV23-1 to TRBJ1-2, with 7 positions matching TRBD1. TRBV23-1 is sorted into the ORF group, with uncertain function. V lost 4 bases, J lost 4 bases, and 15 bases stayed unmatched. The CDR3 is 17 amino acids. The CDR3 DNA reads as TGCGCCAGCAGTCGCGTCATCCGGGACAGTAGCATCTATGGCTACACCTTC. As protein: CASSRVIRDSSIYGYTF.

This clone appeared a single time. The chain's CDR3 is CASSPGAASGETQYF. CDR3 nucleotide sequence: TGTGCCAGCAGTCCGGGGGCCGCGTCGGGAGAGACCCAGTACTTC. The rearrangement links TRBV25-1 to TRBJ2-5; tentatively, D is TRBD1 or TRBD2 (6 bases each). The germline CDR1 and CDR2 sequences are MGHDK and SYGVNS. V was shortened by 5 bases and J by 4 bases, with 17 bases between the two germline ends. The CDR3 covers 15 residues.

The V and J genes are TRBV6-6 and TRBJ1-4; 7 bases fit TRBD1. V shed 6 bases and J 3 bases; nucleotides not matched to a gene: 4. Germline-derived CDR1 and CDR2 are MNHNY and SVGAGI (reference sequence). The CDR3 runs to 14 residues. The CDR3 region is CASRQGWANEKLFF. CDR3 in DNA: TGTGCCAGCAGACAGGGGTGGGCTAATGAAAAACTGTTTTTT.

The chain links TRBV15 to TRBJ2-5; a possible D gene is TRBD1 (6 bases). Germline loops: CDR1 LNHNV, CDR2 YYDKDF (reference sequence). V was shortened by 2 bases and J by 2 bases, with 9 bases between the two germline ends. The CDR3 runs to 14 residues. CDR3 nucleotide sequence: TGTGCCACCAGCAGAAACGGACAGCAAGAGACCCAGTACTTC. This encodes CATSRNGQQETQYF.

The chain joins TRBV28 to TRBJ1-4; D is ambiguous. Germline CDR1 and CDR2: MDHEN and SYDVKM. The length of the CDR3 is 14 residues. The ends were cut back, 4 bases at V and 10 bases at J, with 16 bases in the middle. The CDR3 nucleotides read TGTGCCAGCAGTTCCGCACCGGAACGGGCAAAACTGTTTTTT. Residues: CASSSAPERAKLFF.

The genes are TRBV15 and TRBJ1-3; no clear D gene. Germline V gene data show CDR1 as LNHNV and CDR2 as YYDKDF (reference sequence). V lost 0 bases to trimming and J lost 7 bases, with 10 bases between them. The CDR3 loop spans 14 amino acids. CDR3 residues: CATSRDKGFNTIYF. The CDR3 region has the DNA TGTGCCACCAGCAGAGATAAAGGTTTCAACACCATATATTTT. Variable domain in full (rest from reference TRBV15 and TRBJ1-3): DAMVIQNPRYQVTQFGKPVTLSCSQTLNHNVMYWYQQKSSQAPKLLFHYYDKDFNNEADTPDNFQSRRPNTSFCFLDIRSPGLGDTAMYLCATSRDKGFNTIYFGEGSWLTVV.

V and J are TRBV14 and TRBJ1-2; 8 nucleotides align to TRBD1. The V and J ends lost 4 bases and 4 bases, in that order; junction bases with no gene match: 11. From germline, CDR1 is SGHDN and CDR2 FVKESK. There are 16 residues in the CDR3. The CDR3 is CASSPRQTGVGYGYTF. The CDR3 DNA is TGTGCCAGCAGCCCCAGGCAGACAGGGGTTGGCTATGGCTACACCTTC.

The table lists this clone with a few counts. The chain joins TRBV5-6 to TRBJ1-4; 7 bases line up with TRBD1. CDR1 SGHDT and CDR2 YYEEEE come from the germline V gene. The length of the CDR3 is 16 residues. Trimming at V came to 0 bases and at J to 4 bases, leaving 6 bases not matched to a gene. The CDR3 DNA reads as TGTGCCAGCAGCTTGGCGGAAGACAGGGTTAATGAAAAACTGTTTTTT. Its translation: CASSLAEDRVNEKLFF.

This rearrangement joins TRBV10-3 to TRBJ2-7; D assignment may be TRBD1 or TRBD2 (5 bases each). V dropped 3 bases and J dropped 4 bases, with 10 bases sitting between them. CDR1 and CDR2 from the germline V gene are ENHRY and SYGVKD. The CDR3 extends over 13 amino acids. CDR3: CAISDKGPYEQYF. CDR3 sequence (DNA): TGTGCCATCAGTGACAAGGGACCATACGAGCAGTACTTC.

J is TRBJ2-7 and V is TRBV7-2; D unresolved. Deletions cut 1 base from V and 6 bases from J, with 16 bases between. CDR1 and CDR2 (germline): SGHTA, FQGNSA. This CDR3 is built from 15 residues. The CDR3 is CASSLDSSTFSEQYF. The CDR3 DNA reads as TGTGCCAGCAGCTTAGACTCCTCTACCTTTAGCGAGCAGTACTTC.

The table lists this clone with a few counts. The chain has TRBV25-1 and TRBJ1-4, with D maybe TRBD1 (5 bases). Trimming pared 5 bases from V and 7 bases from J, leaving 14 bases between. The CDR3 is made up of 14 amino acids. Germline V gene lookup returns CDR1 MGHDK and CDR2 SYGVNS. CDR3 sequence (DNA): TGTGCCAGCAGTCCTCGGGGGGGATCTGAAAAACTGTTTTTT. This sequence encodes CASSPRGGSEKLFF.